The 30 T cell receptor beta chains below come from one sample, sequenced in a study of blood T cell repertoires in COVID-19. Sequencing was performed with immunoSEQ multiplex PCR; in TCRdb, only in-frame clones are kept and a portion is missing. The sample holds 200,000 to 250,000 clones, 82% seen once. Sequencing was carried out using PBMCs or T cells enriched from blood (not recorded which). Receptor source: a woman aged 60-70 years who had recovered from COVID-19.

The chain links TRBV10-3 to TRBJ2-7, with D uncertain. V lost 0 bases and J 6 bases, leaving 6 bases between the germline ends. This CDR3 contains 12 residues. Germline V gene data show CDR1 as ENHRY and CDR2 as SYGVKD. The CDR3 loop reads CAISESQREQYF. The CDR3 DNA sequence: TGTGCCATCAGTGAGTCGCAGCGCGAGCAGTACTTC.

The chain joins TRBV5-1 to TRBJ2-5; 8 nucleotides agree with TRBD2. V shed 3 bases and J 5 bases; nucleotides not matched to a gene: 9. The CDR3 has 15 amino acids. CDR1 is SGHRS and CDR2 is YFSETQ in the germline V gene. This CDR3 reads CASSYLTAGVETQYF. DNA of the CDR3: TGCGCCAGCAGCTATCTAACAGCGGGAGTCGAGACCCAGTACTTC.

This chain links TRBV5-1 with TRBJ2-2; TRBD1 is a possible D gene (5 bases). Trimming removed 1 base at V and 4 bases at J, with 8 bases between. There are 14 residues in the CDR3. CDR1 and CDR2 (germline): SGHRS, YFSETQ. CDR3 in amino acids: CASSLQGATGELFF. The CDR3 DNA follows: TGCGCCAGCAGCTTGCAAGGGGCCACCGGGGAGCTGTTTTTT. The full variable domain, its missing parts supplied by reference TRBV5-1 and TRBJ2-2, is KAGVTQTPRYLIKTRGQQVTLSCSPISGHRSVSWYQQTPGQGLQFLFEYFSETQRNKGNFPGRFSGRQFSNSRSEMNVSTLELGDSALYLCASSLQGATGELFFGEGSRLTVL.

Only one count was recorded for this clone. The CDR3 loop is CASGRQSREDTQYF. The DNA for the CDR3 is TGTGCTAGTGGTCGACAGAGTAGAGAGGATACGCAGTATTTT. The rearrangement uses TRBV12-5 and TRBJ2-3; TRBD1 is a possible D gene (5 bases). The germline V and J ends were trimmed by 5 bases and 6 bases, with 15 bases remaining between them. Looked up from germline, CDR1 is LGHNT and CDR2 is FRNRAP. This CDR3 comprises 14 residues.

The genes are TRBV7-4 and TRBJ1-5; D possibly corresponds to TRBD1 (6 bases). The germline V gene encodes CDR1 SGHVT and CDR2 SQSDAQ. The CDR3 is 16 residues long. Trimming cost V 2 bases and J 0 bases, with 11 bases left between them. In nucleotides, the CDR3 is TGTGCCAGCAGCTTACCGACAGGTTATAGCAATCAGCCCCAGCATTTT. Translating it yields CASSLPTGYSNQPQHF.

This clone showed up just once. The chain couples TRBV19 to TRBJ1-6; 7 nucleotides match TRBD1. Germline trimming cut 10 bases from V and 4 bases from J; bases unmatched to any gene: 4. The CDR3 is made up of 13 amino acids. The germline CDR1 and CDR2 sequences are LNHDA and SQIVND (reference sequence). The CDR3 reads CATGTVYNSPLHF. The CDR3 DNA is TGTGCCACCGGGACAGTATATAATTCACCCCTCCACTTT.

The chain links TRBV7-8 to TRBJ2-3, with 8 bases that match TRBD2. CDR1 is SGHVS and CDR2 is FQNEAQ in the germline V gene. The CDR3 runs 15 residues. Trimming cost V 1 base and J 3 bases; bases outside gene matches: 3. The CDR3 nucleotides are TGTGCCAGCAGCTTAGATACGGGGGGGACAGATACGCAGTATTTT. It codes for CASSLDTGGTDTQYF.

The chain uses TRBV5-1 and TRBJ2-5, with D hard to call. The germline V gene has CDR1 SGHRS and CDR2 YFSETQ. The CDR3 consists of 14 residues. V lost 3 bases to trimming and J lost 2 bases, with 11 bases between them. Here the CDR3 reads CASSWSPYQETQYF. The CDR3 DNA reads as TGCGCCAGCAGCTGGAGTCCATATCAAGAGACCCAGTACTTC.

This clone came up a few times. This sequence joins TRBV19 and TRBJ1-5; D perhaps matches TRBD1 (5 bases). Trimming shortened V by 5 bases and J by 4 bases, and 15 bases separated the two germline ends. Looked up from germline, CDR1 is LNHDA and CDR2 is SQIVND (reference sequence). The CDR3 covers 15 residues. CDR3 coding DNA: TGTGCCAGTAGTCCCTACCCCCAGGGAAATCAGCCCCAGCATTTT. This codes for CASSPYPQGNQPQHF.

The CDR3 region is CASSQAEGAQQYF. As DNA, the CDR3 is TGTGCCAGCAGCCAAGCCGAGGGGGCCCAGCAGTACTTC. The chain recombines TRBV3-1 (or the pseudogene TRBV3-2) with TRBJ2-7, with 7 bases aligning to TRBD1. Germline trimming cut 1 base from V and 8 bases from J; bases unmatched to any gene: 5. The CDR3 is 13 residues long. Germline lookup yields CDR1 LGHDT and CDR2 YNNKEL (reference sequence).

This chain links TRBV7-3 with TRBJ1-1; D is unresolved. This CDR3 is 13 amino acids long. Trimming left V 2 bases short and J 1 base short, with 5 bases between. Germline V CDR1 and CDR2: SGHTA, FQGTGA. This CDR3 is CASSLGRNTEAFF. DNA for the CDR3: TGTGCCAGCAGCTTAGGGAGGAACACTGAAGCTTTCTTT.

The genes are TRBV6-5 and TRBJ1-2, with 9 bases fitting TRBD1. The V gene's germline CDR1 is MNHEY and CDR2 SVGAGI. The V segment lost 5 bases and the J segment 7 bases; nucleotides outside the gene matches: 8. This CDR3 is 14 amino acids long. CDR3 sequence: CASSTQGTGIGYTF. The CDR3 DNA reads TGTGCCAGCAGTACCCAAGGGACAGGGATTGGCTACACCTTC.

The chain recombines TRBV19 with TRBJ1-4, with 10 nucleotides matching TRBD1. Looked up from germline, CDR1 is LNHDA and CDR2 is SQIVND (reference sequence). Trimming at V came to 3 bases and at J to 8 bases, leaving 12 bases not matched to a gene. The CDR3 has 17 amino acids. As DNA, the CDR3 is TGTGCCAGTAGTATTTTCGGGACAGGGGCGATCGAGGAAAAACTGTTTTTT. It translates to CASSIFGTGAIEEKLFF.

Comments on this clone: A read error may account for a junction end that differs from germline. The gene calls are TRBV15 and TRBJ2-3; 9 bases align to TRBD1. The CDR3 has 13 amino acids. CDR1 LNHNV and CDR2 YYDKDF come from the germline V gene (reference sequence). The CDR3 nucleotides read TGTGCCACCAGCAGAGATAGCATCCGGGACAGGGTTTTT. Its protein product is CATSRDSIRDRVF. Supplemented by reference TRBV15 and TRBJ2-3, the full variable domain reads DAMVIQNPRYQVTQFGKPVTLSCSQTLNHNVMYWYQQKSSQAPKLLFHYYDKDFNNEADTPDNFQSRRPNTSFCFLDIRSPGLGDTAMYLCATSRDSIRDRVFGPGTRLTVL.

Regarding this clone: This CDR3 is also generated by other DNA sequences in the sample. V usage is TRBV6-4 and J usage is TRBJ2-3; D ambiguous. This CDR3 region has 14 residues. With 3 bases removed from V and 2 bases from J, the gap between germline ends came to 9 bases. The germline V gene has CDR1 MRHNA and CDR2 SNTAGT. CDR3 coding DNA: TGTGCCAGCAGTGAGTCCGGGTCCACAGATACGCAGTATTTT. Its protein product is CASSESGSTDTQYF.

The J gene is TRBJ2-1, the V gene TRBV3-1 (or the pseudogene TRBV3-2); unclear D gene. This CDR3 has 15 residues. Germline-derived CDR1 and CDR2 are LGHDT and YNNKEL (reference sequence). Trimming stripped 3 bases from V and 0 bases from J, with 9 bases between. In DNA form, the CDR3 reads TGTGCCAGCAGCCACGGTCACCGCTCCTACAATGAGCAGTTCTTC. It codes for CASSHGHRSYNEQFF.

V gene TRBV6-5 combines with J gene TRBJ2-1; TRBD1 matches at 8 bases. Germline V CDR1 and CDR2: MNHEY, SVGAGI. There are 14 residues in the CDR3. V lost 6 bases, J lost 3 bases, and 4 bases stayed unmatched. CDR3 residues: CASRQGGGYNEQFF. CDR3 nucleotides: TGTGCCAGCAGACAGGGGGGAGGCTACAATGAGCAGTTCTTC.

This clone was counted only a few times. The gene calls are TRBV18 and TRBJ2-3; tentatively, D is TRBD1 (5 bases). V was trimmed by 0 bases and J by 3 bases, leaving 13 bases between them. Germline CDR1 and CDR2: KGHSH and LQKENI. The CDR3 has 16 amino acids. The CDR3 loop reads CASSPPMGRRTDTQYF. CDR3 sequence (DNA): TGTGCCAGCTCACCACCGATGGGGCGCAGAACAGATACGCAGTATTTT.

V gene TRBV13 combines with J gene TRBJ1-1, with 7 nucleotides matching TRBD1. V trimming: 5 bases; J trimming: 2 bases; junction bases outside the gene matches: 5. In germline, CDR1 is PRHDT, CDR2 FYEKMQ (reference sequence). The CDR3 totals 14 residues. This chain's CDR3 is CASSMTGSNTEAFF. The CDR3 nucleotides are TGTGCCAGCAGCATGACAGGGTCAAACACTGAAGCTTTCTTT.

The sample holds one count of this clone. Compared with germline, one end of the junction differs, possibly owing to a read error. This chain links TRBV7-3 with TRBJ2-7; TRBD2 matches 11 bases. This CDR3 has 14 amino acids. Germline V gene sequence: CDR1 SGHTA, CDR2 FQGTGA. The DNA of the CDR3 is TGTGCCAGCAGCTCCGGTAGCGGGGGGGCACCCAAATTCTTC. This translates into CASSSGSGGAPKFF.

The sample holds a few counts of this clone. This sequence joins TRBV5-6 and TRBJ1-1; no reliable D call. The V gene lost 3 bases and the J gene lost 6 bases, with 12 bases spanning the gap. Germline CDR1 is SGHDT and CDR2 is YYEEEE. The CDR3 sequence is 13 residues long. CDR3: CASSSPHGSEAFF. CDR3 DNA sequence: TGTGCCAGCAGCTCGCCCCACGGGTCTGAAGCTTTCTTT.

The rearrangement joins TRBV7-9 to TRBJ2-6; D ambiguous. The CDR3 consists of 16 residues. Looked up from germline, CDR1 is SEHNR and CDR2 is FQNEAQ (reference sequence). V shed 3 bases and J shed 1 base, with 10 bases lying between them. CDR3 protein: CASSFFWASGANVLTF. The CDR3 bases are TGTGCCAGCAGCTTCTTTTGGGCTTCTGGGGCCAACGTCCTGACTTTC. The complete variable domain, with remaining parts taken from reference TRBV7-9 and TRBJ2-6, reads DTGVSQNPRHKITKRGQNVTFRCDPISEHNRLYWYRQTLGQGPEFLTYFQNEAQLEKSRLLSDRFSAERPKGSFSTLEIQRTEQGDSAMYLCASSFFWASGANVLTFGAGSRLTVL.

This chain links TRBV2 with TRBJ1-1; tentatively, D is TRBD1 (6 bases). CDR1 SNHLY and CDR2 FYNNEI come from the germline V gene. This CDR3 is 17 amino acids long. Trimming removed 4 bases from V and 11 bases from J, with 29 bases in between. The CDR3 DNA reads TGTGCCAGCAGTGCGAGGGGGAATAAACGGACCCTCGGAGAGGCTTTCTTT. Residues: CASSARGNKRTLGEAFF.

V and J are TRBV7-9 and TRBJ2-3; 8 bases align to TRBD2. The CDR3 has 15 residues. The junction had 1 base not matched to a gene; V was cut back by 1 base and J by 1 base. The V gene's germline CDR1 is SEHNR and CDR2 FQNEAQ (reference sequence). The CDR3 DNA reads as TGTGCCAGCAGCTTAGTAGCGGGGCGCACAGATACGCAGTATTTT. Translated: CASSLVAGRTDTQYF.

The chain uses TRBV2 and TRBJ1-1; D ambiguous. The germline V gene has CDR1 SNHLY and CDR2 FYNNEI. The V end lost 4 bases, the J end lost 6 bases, and 12 bases lay between the germline ends. CDR3 size: 13 residues. In DNA form, the CDR3 reads TGTGCCAGCAGTGTCAGTGAGGTCGCTGAAGCTTTCTTT. Translated: CASSVSEVAEAFF.

The chain couples TRBV6-5 to TRBJ1-5, with D maybe TRBD1 (5 bases). This CDR3 region has 15 residues. Germline V CDR1 and CDR2: MNHEY, SVGAGI. V gave up 5 bases and J gave up 4 bases, with 15 bases separating them. The CDR3 coding sequence is TGTGCCAGCAGTCGGACCGGGACTGCTAATCAGCCCCAGCATTTT. Translated, it gives CASSRTGTANQPQHF.

This chain joins TRBV9 and TRBJ1-1; the D is unclear. The V end lost 0 bases, the J end lost 4 bases, and 13 bases lay between the germline ends. The CDR3 spans 15 residues. CDR1 SGDLS and CDR2 YYNGEE come from the germline V gene. CDR3 in DNA: TGTGCCAGCAGCGTAGGCGACCGAGGGCTCACTGAAGCTTTCTTT. Its translation is CASSVGDRGLTEAFF.

The CDR3 here is CASGQGDYEQYF. DNA of the CDR3: TGTGCCAGCGGACAGGGGGACTACGAGCAGTACTTC. The rearrangement uses TRBV5-5 and TRBJ2-7; 10 nucleotides match TRBD1. V lost 7 bases to trimming and J lost 3 bases; unmatched junction nucleotides: 1. Germline V gene data show CDR1 as SGHKS and CDR2 as YYEKEE (reference sequence). CDR3 length: 12 amino acids.

The chain recombines TRBV7-9 with TRBJ1-5; the match to TRBD1 covers 9 bases. The germline V gene encodes CDR1 SEHNR and CDR2 FQNEAQ (reference sequence). V trimming: 8 bases; J trimming: 4 bases; junction bases outside the gene matches: 18. The CDR3 totals 18 residues. The CDR3 is CASSSLNWTGEINQPQHF. The CDR3 DNA is TGTGCCAGCTCCAGCTTAAACTGGACAGGGGAAATTAATCAGCCCCAGCATTTT.

CDR3 DNA: TGTGCCAGCAGCCCCAGTAATAATTCACCCCTCCACTTT. This codes for CASSPSNNSPLHF. The rearrangement joins TRBV12-3 or TRBV12-4 to TRBJ1-6; D is undetermined. The CDR3 runs to 13 residues. The V end lost 6 bases, the J end lost 5 bases, and 8 bases lay between the germline ends.